The clone carrying this TCR beta chain appeared many times. Its cognate antigen is unknown. The trim removed 4 bases at V and 6 bases at J, leaving 5 bases unmatched. The CDR3 loop spans 15 amino acids. Germline V lookup: CDR1 MGHRA, CDR2 YSYEKL. The data are from a study of blood T cells in healthy people across ages. A J-beta primer mix and a sample-barcoded 5' primer were used in a second PCR of about 6 to 12 cycles. TCRdb independently ran MiXCR on the 5' RACE reads; one entry per CDR3 protein. This sample has some 940,000 distinct CDR3 sequences; 25% to 35% occur once, and the top ten carry around 9.6%. Roughly 10 milliliters was the volume of peripheral blood drawn from each donor. Study results and caveats: Conclusively comparing naive with antigen-experienced cells was impossible with unsorted PBMCs. Diversity was higher, and naive CD4+ cells more numerous, in long-lived donors than in aged donors.

The same specimen was also included in a second study, on T cells of mothers and their children.

Sequenced: blood. The clonotype was recovered from a woman between 40 and 55 years old in good health. The chain joins TRBV4-1 to TRBJ2-1; TRBD1 matches 11 bases. This chain's CDR3 is CASSLPGTGGNEQFF. The CDR3 DNA sequence: TGCGCCAGCAGCCTTCCCGGGACAGGGGGCAATGAGCAGTTCTTC.